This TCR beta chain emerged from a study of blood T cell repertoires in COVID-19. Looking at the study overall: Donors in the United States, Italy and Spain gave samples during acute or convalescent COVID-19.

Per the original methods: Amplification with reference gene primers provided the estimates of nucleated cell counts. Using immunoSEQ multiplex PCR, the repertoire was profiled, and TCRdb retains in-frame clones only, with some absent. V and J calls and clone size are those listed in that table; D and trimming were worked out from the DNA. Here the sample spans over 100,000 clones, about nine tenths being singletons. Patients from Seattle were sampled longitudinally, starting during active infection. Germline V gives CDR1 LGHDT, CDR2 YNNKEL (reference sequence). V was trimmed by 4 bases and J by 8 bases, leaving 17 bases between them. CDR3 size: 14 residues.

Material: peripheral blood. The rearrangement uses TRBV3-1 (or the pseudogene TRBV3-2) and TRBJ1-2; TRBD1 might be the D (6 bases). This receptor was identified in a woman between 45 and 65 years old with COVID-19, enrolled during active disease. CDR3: CASSRTEASIGYTF. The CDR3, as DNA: TGTGCCAGCAGCCGGACAGAAGCGTCTATAGGCTACACCTTC.